A single sample is the source of the 8 T cell receptor beta chains below, sequenced in a study of siplizumab effects on memory and regulatory T cells. Measured with immunoSEQ multiplex PCR; TCRdb has only the in-frame clones, and not every one. This table holds fewer than 110,000 clones, roughly 91% found once. The material sequenced was non-Treg CD4+ T cells sorted from blood. Every receptor here comes from a human donor in good health.

The gene calls are TRBV6-5 and TRBJ2-7; the D call may be TRBD1 or TRBD2 (5 bases each). V was clipped by 0 bases and J by 0 bases, with 12 bases between them. The CDR3 is made up of 16 amino acids. Looked up from germline, CDR1 is MNHEY and CDR2 is SVGAGI. For the CDR3, the DNA is TGTGCCAGCAGTTACTCGAGGGGTACAGTCTCCTACGAGCAGTACTTC. It is translated as CASSYSRGTVSYEQYF.

The chain carries TRBV9 and TRBJ2-3; no clear D gene. The CDR3 consists of 13 residues. CDR1 is SGDLS, CDR2 YYNGEE, per germline. V was pared by 3 bases and J by 2 bases, with 7 bases between. The CDR3 is CASSAAYTDTQYF. The CDR3 DNA follows: TGTGCCAGCAGCGCCGCCTACACAGATACGCAGTATTTT.

The chain links TRBV19 to TRBJ1-2, with 7 bases matching TRBD1. There are 15 residues in the CDR3. The germline V gene has CDR1 LNHDA and CDR2 SQIVND (reference sequence). Germline trimming cut 8 bases from V and 3 bases from J; bases unmatched to any gene: 12. This chain's CDR3 is CASAGEGALYYGYTF. The CDR3 DNA reads TGTGCCAGTGCAGGGGAGGGGGCCCTTTACTATGGCTACACCTTC.

Only one count was recorded for this clone. CDR3 in DNA: TGTGCCAGCAGCTTAAGGGATACGCAGTATTTT. Translating gives CASSLRDTQYF. J is TRBJ2-3 and V is TRBV7-2; D call uncertain. Between the trimmed V and J ends, which lost 2 bases and 6 bases, there was a span of 3 bases. The germline gives CDR1 SGHTA, CDR2 FQGNSA. The CDR3 is 11 amino acids.

This chain joins TRBV6-6 and TRBJ1-2; no reliable D call. The CDR3 covers 14 residues. Trimming pared 6 bases from V and 7 bases from J, leaving 18 bases between. The germline gives CDR1 MNHNY, CDR2 SVGAGI (reference sequence). The CDR3 sequence: CASSSRAIGPGYTF. Here the CDR3 DNA reads TGTGCCAGCAGCTCCCGCGCCATAGGCCCTGGCTACACCTTC.

The rearrangement uses TRBV25-1 and TRBJ1-2, with no clear D. There are 13 residues in the CDR3. Germline assignment: CDR1 MGHDK and CDR2 SYGVNS. V gave up 1 base and J gave up 4 bases, with 7 bases separating them. CDR3 residues: CASSESSVYGYTF. The CDR3 region has the DNA TGTGCCAGCAGTGAATCTTCAGTCTATGGCTACACCTTC.

This chain links TRBV6-5 with TRBJ2-7; D not resolved. The CDR3 consists of 13 residues. V gave up 6 bases and J gave up 4 bases, with 13 bases separating them. Germline CDR1 MNHEY, CDR2 SVGAGI. The DNA of the CDR3 is TGTGCCAGCAGCCGCGGCAGGCATTACGAGCAGTACTTC. Its protein product is CASSRGRHYEQYF.

The V call is TRBV6-1, the J call TRBJ1-2, with a weak D call TRBD1 (5 bases). Germline loops: CDR1 MNHNS, CDR2 SASEGT. This CDR3 region has 15 residues. V was clipped by 3 bases and J by 7 bases, with 18 bases between them. In nucleotides, the CDR3 is TGTGCCAGCAGTGAGGATTATCAGGGTACGGGTGGCTACACCTTC. Translation gives CASSEDYQGTGGYTF.